The rows below give T cell receptor beta chains drawn from one sample of a study of patients and donors after allogeneic stem cell transplantation. From the RT-PCR reads, TCRdb called clonotypes with MiXCR, one entry per CDR3 protein. The sample records 400,000 to 500,000 distinct CDR3 sequences, roughly 17% being singletons. The specimen sequenced was blood, either unsorted or a sorted T cell fraction (not recorded which). Receptors originate from a human donor who was either an allogeneic HSCT recipient or a stem cell or donor lymphocyte infusion donor (not recorded which). It is not recorded whose cells these are; they may come from a transplant donor. The CDR3 runs from the conserved cysteine through the conserved F or W. Each record gives: CDR3 length, D gene, J gene, V gene, clone size, CDR3 DNA, CDR3 protein. D genes are given only for firm matches. Rows give clone size only sometimes, using once, few, many, or a class for an expanded clone.

15 TRBD2 TRBJ2-7 TRBV7-9 - TGTGCCAGCAGCTTAAGAGGAGCGGGAAGCTGGGAGCAGTACTTC CASSLRGAGSWEQYF
19 TRBD2 TRBJ2-6 TRBV18 few TGTGCCAGCTCACCAGGTTGGCTAGCGGGGGACTCTGGGGCCAACGTCCTGACTTTC CASSPGWLAGDSGANVLTF
14 - TRBJ2-1 TRBV4-3 - TGCGCCAGCAGCCAAGATCGGTGGGACTCGACTCAGTTCTTC CASSQDRWDSTQFF
15 TRBD2 TRBJ2-3 TRBV12-3/TRBV12-4 many TGTGCCAGCAGCTTTAGCGGGAGGGGGACAGATACGCAGTATTTT CASSFSGRGTDTQYF
16 TRBD1 TRBJ1-1 TRBV4-1 - TGCGCCAGCAGCCAAACGAATCGACAGGGGAACACTGAAGCTTTCTTT CASSQTNRQGNTEAFF
16 TRBD1 TRBJ2-5 TRBV5-1 - TGCGCCAGCAGCTTGGAGGGCAGGGGGTCATTAGAGACCCAGTACTTC CASSLEGRGSLETQYF
15 TRBD1 TRBJ2-3 TRBV7-2 - TGTGCCAGCAGCTTCCGACAGGGGGCAACAGATACGCAGTATTTT CASSFRQGATDTQYF
12 - TRBJ2-3 TRBV4-1 - TGTGCCAGCAGTCGCCCCTTAGATACGCAGTATTTT CASSRPLDTQYF
14 - TRBJ1-1 TRBV7-9 - TGTGCCAGCAGCTTCAGGGGCTCCGTCACTGAAGCTTTCTTT CASSFRGSVTEAFF
12 - TRBJ1-2 TRBV3-1 - TGTGCCAGCAGCCCCCACAACTATGGCTACACCTTC CASSPHNYGYTF
15 - TRBJ1-6 TRBV20-1 - TGCAGTGCTAGAGATCGGGCAGGTTATAATTCACCCCTCCACTTT CSARDRAGYNSPLHF
15 - TRBJ2-7 TRBV19 few TGTGCCAGTAGTATTCTCAACGGCAACTCCTACGAGCAGTACTTC CASSILNGNSYEQYF
16 TRBD1 TRBJ1-5 TRBV12-3/TRBV12-4 many TGTGCCAGCAGTCCCTCCCGAGACAGGGGGAATCAGCCCCAGCATTTT CASSPSRDRGNQPQHF
12 TRBD2 TRBJ2-3 TRBV9 few TGTGCCAGCAGCGTAGGGGGAGGGAAACAGTATTTT CASSVGGGKQYF
15 TRBD2 TRBJ2-7 TRBV7-9 few TGTGCCAGCGGGACACTAGCGGGAGGGTCCTACGAGCAGTACTTC CASGTLAGGSYEQYF
12 - TRBJ2-5 TRBV29-1 few TGCAGCGTTGGGACGTGGCAAGAGACCCAGTACTTC CSVGTWQETQYF
15 - TRBJ2-1 TRBV7-9 - TGTGCCAGCTCAAAGTTGGGGACAACCTACAATGAGCAGTTCTTC CASSKLGTTYNEQFF
14 TRBD1 TRBJ1-5 TRBV2 - TGTGCCAGCCGAGGGACAGGGGGTACCCAGCCCCAGCATTTT CASRGTGGTQPQHF
13 TRBD1 TRBJ1-4 TRBV28 few TGTGCCACCGTTACAGGGGGCGATGAAAAACTGTTTTTT CATVTGGDEKLFF
12 - TRBJ2-3 TRBV3-1 - TGTGCCAGCAGCCCGAGTGGCCATACGCAGTATTTT CASSPSGHTQYF
15 - TRBJ2-1 TRBV2 - TGTGCCAGCAGTGAAGCGGGAGCGCTAAACAATGAGCAGTTCTTC CASSEAGALNNEQFF
16 TRBD1 TRBJ1-1 TRBV5-1 - TGCGCCAGCAGTCCTACCGGGACAGGGGGCCACACTGAAGCTTTCTTT CASSPTGTGGHTEAFF
16 - TRBJ2-6 TRBV27 few TGTGCCAGCACCCCCGGAGCCCTCTCTGGGGCCAACGTCCTGACTTTC CASTPGALSGANVLTF
12 TRBD1 TRBJ1-1 TRBV20-1 few TGCAGTGCCCGGACAGGGTCCAATGAAGCTTTCTTT CSARTGSNEAFF
15 - TRBJ1-4 TRBV12-3/TRBV12-4 - TGTGCCAGCAGTCAGAGGACTGGATCAAATGAAAAACTGTTTTTT CASSQRTGSNEKLFF
15 TRBD2 TRBJ2-5 TRBV20-1 few TGCAGTGCTAGAGCACAGCGGGGGGGAAAAGAGACCCAGTACTTC CSARAQRGGKETQYF
13 - TRBJ2-3 TRBV20-1 few TGCAGTGCCGAGCCCGGTTTCACAGATACGCAGTATTTT CSAEPGFTDTQYF
13 TRBD2 TRBJ2-5 TRBV30 once TGTGCCTGGAGGCTAGCGGGGGCGGTGGCCCAGTACTTC CAWRLAGAVAQYF
18 - TRBJ2-3 TRBV4-1 few TGCGCCAGCAGCCAATGGCCCCTGGCGCTCCGGCGCACATATACGCAGTATTTT CASSQWPLALRRTYTQYF
15 - TRBJ2-1 TRBV30 many TGTGCCTGGAGTGTCGGGACCAGATCCTACAATGAGCAGTTCTTC CAWSVGTRSYNEQFF
13 - TRBJ1-1 TRBV6-6 few TGTGCCAGCAGTCCCGTTCGGAACACTGAAGCTTTCTTT CASSPVRNTEAFF
14 TRBD1 TRBJ2-7 TRBV14 few TGTGCCAGCAGCCGGGACAGGGGGAAAGGCGAGCAGTACTTC CASSRDRGKGEQYF
12 - TRBJ1-2 TRBV9 - TGTGCCAGCAGCGTAGGAGGGTTCGGCTACACCTTC CASSVGGFGYTF
16 - TRBJ2-3 TRBV27 - TGTGCCAGCAGTGCCCCGGGTCGCCTGGGATCAGATACGCAGTATTTT CASSAPGRLGSDTQYF
12 - TRBJ2-5 TRBV5-1 few TGCGCCAGCAGCTGGGTTGATGAGACCCAGTACTTC CASSWVDETQYF
15 - TRBJ2-1 TRBV5-1 many TGCGCCAGCACGGGCAGAGGGAGCTCCTACAATGAGCAGTTCTTC CASTGRGSSYNEQFF
13 - TRBJ1-2 TRBV6-1 - TGTGCCAGCAGACCAAGACAGTACCATGGCTACACCTTC CASRPRQYHGYTF